What follows are 11 T cell receptor beta chains derived from one specimen sequenced in a study of graft-versus-host responses after intestinal transplantation. The method was immunoSEQ multiplex PCR; TCRdb's version includes in-frame clones alone and lacks a portion of them. The repertoire has over 45,000 clones, roughly 90% of them found once; the top ten carry 1.6%. The sample was PBMCs, taken 26 days after transplant. All receptors derive from a human patient who received an intestinal transplant, so some T cells may come from the graft donor.

The chain links TRBV29-1 to TRBJ2-2; possible D gene TRBD1, 6 bases. The CDR3 has 13 amino acids. The germline V gene has CDR1 SQVTM and CDR2 ANQGSEA. Trimming stripped 5 bases from V and 7 bases from J, with 14 bases between. As DNA, the CDR3 is TGCAGCGTTTCTAGGGGGTTGAGCGGGGAGCTGTTTTTT. Translating it yields CSVSRGLSGELFF.

The chain joins TRBV4-1 to TRBJ1-4; TRBD1 might be the D (6 bases). V was pared by 0 bases and J by 7 bases, with 12 bases between. The CDR3 has 15 amino acids. Germline V gene lookup returns CDR1 MGHRA and CDR2 YSYEKL. The chain's CDR3 is CASSQDRGNIEKLFF. The CDR3 DNA follows: TGCGCCAGCAGCCAAGATAGGGGGAATATTGAAAAACTGTTTTTT.

The chain employs TRBV5-1 and TRBJ2-3, with D perhaps TRBD2 (6 bases). The V gene lost 0 bases and the J gene lost 0 bases, with 23 bases spanning the gap. Germline loops: CDR1 SGHRS, CDR2 YFSETQ. The CDR3 contains 20 residues. CDR3 DNA: TGCGCCAGCAGCTTGGTCTTTCTTAGGGACTTATACACTAGCACAGATACGCAGTATTTT. As protein: CASSLVFLRDLYTSTDTQYF.

The chain recombines TRBV25-1 with TRBJ1-1, with 9 nucleotides matching TRBD1. The V segment lost 8 bases and the J segment 5 bases; nucleotides outside the gene matches: 12. In germline, CDR1 is MGHDK, CDR2 SYGVNS. CDR3 length: 15 amino acids. The CDR3, as DNA: TGTGCCAGCCGGCGTTTAACAGGGGGCTATACTGAAGCTTTCTTT. Translating it yields CASRRLTGGYTEAFF.

V usage is TRBV28 and J usage is TRBJ1-3, with TRBD1 matching 7 bases. V shed 6 bases and J 0 bases; nucleotides not matched to a gene: 5. Looked up from germline, CDR1 is MDHEN and CDR2 is SYDVKM. The CDR3 sequence is 15 residues long. The CDR3 bases are TGTGCCAGCAGGCCGGGACAGTACTCTGGAAACACCATATATTTT. This encodes CASRPGQYSGNTIYF.

V is TRBV6-5 and J is TRBJ1-1, with D tentatively TRBD1 (5 bases). This CDR3 has 15 amino acids. V lost 6 bases and J lost 5, with 19 bases in between. Germline assignment: CDR1 MNHEY and CDR2 SVGAGI. CDR3 bases: TGTGCCAGCAGCCCACACCCCCGGGGGGGGACTGAAGCTTTCTTT. As protein: CASSPHPRGGTEAFF.

V gene TRBV7-9 combines with J gene TRBJ2-7; D may be TRBD1 (6 bases). V dropped 5 bases and J dropped 0 bases, with 14 bases sitting between them. Per the germline V gene, CDR1 is SEHNR and CDR2 is FQNEAQ (reference sequence). The CDR3 sequence is 15 residues long. The chain's CDR3 is CASSPGALNSYEQYF. In nucleotides, the CDR3 is TGTGCCAGCAGCCCAGGGGCTCTCAACTCCTACGAGCAGTACTTC.

The CDR3 nucleotides are TGTGCCAGCAGCCGGATGACAGGGGTGAATTCACCCCTCCACTTT. The encoded protein is CASSRMTGVNSPLHF. The chain employs TRBV7-9 and TRBJ1-6; 8 bases agree with TRBD1. Germline trimming cut 5 bases from V and 7 bases from J; bases unmatched to any gene: 7. CDR1 SEHNR and CDR2 FQNEAQ come from the germline V gene (reference sequence). The CDR3 contains 15 residues.

The J gene is TRBJ1-2, the V gene TRBV2, with TRBD1 matching 7 bases. The germline V gene has CDR1 SNHLY and CDR2 FYNNEI. The CDR3 length is 13 residues. V lost 4 bases and J lost 2; bases outside the gene matches: 1. In DNA form, the CDR3 reads TGTGCCAGCAGTGTGGGACAGAACTATGGCTACACCTTC. This gives the protein CASSVGQNYGYTF.

The genes are TRBV21-1 and TRBJ1-6. TRBV21-1 is labeled a pseudogene. This CDR3 is 14 amino acids long. For the CDR3, the DNA is TGTGCCAGCAGCACTAGGTTGTGGCATTCACCCCTCCACTTT. This sequence encodes CASSTRLWHSPLHF.

The chain joins TRBV7-9 to TRBJ2-5, with D maybe TRBD1 (5 bases). The CDR3 covers 14 residues. Germline values: CDR1 SEHNR, CDR2 FQNEAQ (reference sequence). Trimming stripped 2 bases from V and 1 base from J, with 8 bases between. This chain's CDR3 is CASSLQGFQETQYF. The DNA for the CDR3 is TGTGCCAGCAGCTTACAGGGATTCCAAGAGACCCAGTACTTC.